The present T cell receptor (beta chain) was sequenced within a study of T-cell reconstitution after alpha-beta-depleted transplantation in children. Unique molecular identifiers were incorporated into the prepared TCRbeta library. In TCRdb, the PCR reads were re-called with MiXCR into one record per CDR3 protein. The profile covers some 530,000 distinct CDR3 sequences, with 9.5% to 15% appearing a single time and roughly 5.4% taken by the ten largest. Sequencing was performed on PBMCs from the stem cell graft donor, taken from the stem cell graft. The receptor was isolated from a human donor who donated a stem cell graft to a child with combined immunodeficiency.

As DNA, the CDR3 is TGTGCCAGCAGTTACTCCGACAGGGGAGGTACTGAAGCTTTCTTT. Translated, it gives CASSYSDRGGTEAFF. This chain connects TRBV6-5 to TRBJ1-1; 8 bases are a match to TRBD1. The CDR3 runs 15 residues. The V gene end was trimmed by 0 bases and the J gene end by 5 bases; junction bases not matched to a gene: 5. The germline gives CDR1 MNHEY, CDR2 SVGAGI.